A selection of T cell receptor beta chains follows, all from one sample in a study of blood T cells in healthy people across ages. TCRdb reprocessed the 5' RACE reads with MiXCR, giving one entry per CDR3 protein. The table has over 600,000 distinct CDR3 sequences, 35% to 60% seen once; the top ten hold 15% to 20%. Sequenced: blood. These receptors came from a man aged 80 or over in good health. The CDR3 runs from the conserved cysteine through the conserved F or W. The order of the fields is D gene, V gene, clone size, J gene, CDR3 DNA, CDR3 protein. D genes are given only for firm matches. Size values are once, few and many counts, or a class for expanded clones, and some rows have none.

NA	TRBV7-2	once	TRBJ2-2	TGTGCCAGCAGCTTATGGTCCGGGGAGCTGTTTTTT	CASSLWSGELFF
TRBD1	TRBV28	NA	TRBJ1-2	TGTGCCAGCAGGGGGGCAGGGGGCCTTGGCTACACCTTC	CASRGAGGLGYTF
NA	TRBV7-3	NA	TRBJ2-4	TGTGCCAGCAGCTTAAAGGAAGTGCGGTACTTC	CASSLKEVRYF
NA	TRBV5-8	NA	TRBJ2-3	TGTGCCAGCAGCTTGTTAGATATCACAGATACGCAGTATTTT	CASSLLDITDTQYF
TRBD1	TRBV28	NA	TRBJ2-7	TGTGCCAGCAGCTCTTACAGGGGAAGCTCCTACAATGAGCAGTACTTC	CASSSYRGSSYNEQYF
NA	TRBV5-5	NA	TRBJ2-7	TGTGCCAGCAGCTTCCGCAGGGGGGACGAGCAGTACTTC	CASSFRRGDEQYF
NA	TRBV7-3	many	TRBJ1-5	TGTGCCAGCAGCTTAAACGGCCAGGGCGTCAATCAGCCCCAGCATTTT	CASSLNGQGVNQPQHF
NA	TRBV20-1	NA	TRBJ2-2	TGCAGTGCGGTGAGGGGGAGGGTTACCGGGGAGCTGTTTTTT	CSAVRGRVTGELFF
TRBD2	TRBV20-1	few	TRBJ2-7	TGCAGTGCTAGAGAGAGCGGGACGGAGCAGTACTTC	CSARESGTEQYF
NA	TRBV5-1	NA	TRBJ2-1	TGCGCCAGCAGCTGGGAAAGACAGCGCAATGAGCAGTTCTTC	CASSWERQRNEQFF
TRBD2	TRBV7-2	NA	TRBJ2-5	TGTGCCAGCAGCCGGGGACTACCCCAAGAGACCCAGTACTTC	CASSRGLPQETQYF
TRBD1	TRBV29-1	once	TRBJ2-5	TGCAGCGTTGCGGACAGGGGGCAGACCCAGTACTTC	CSVADRGQTQYF
NA	TRBV12-3/TRBV12-4	NA	TRBJ1-5	TGTGCCGGCAGTCGGACCGGGGGCAATCAGCCCCAGCATTTT	CAGSRTGGNQPQHF
TRBD2	TRBV6-5	NA	TRBJ2-3	TGTGCCAGCACCACATATGGCGGGAGGGCAGATACGCAGTATTTT	CASTTYGGRADTQYF
NA	TRBV30	NA	TRBJ1-3	TGTGCCTGGAGTGTACCGGCGGGGGCAGCAGGAAACACCATATATTTT	CAWSVPAGAAGNTIYF
NA	TRBV9	NA	TRBJ2-7	TGTGCCGGCAGCGCGACAAGTACAGGCTACGAGCAGTACTTC	CAGSATSTGYEQYF
NA	TRBV5-1	NA	TRBJ2-7	TGCGCCAGCAGCTTGGTGCCGGCAGGTAAGGGCGAGCAGTACTTC	CASSLVPAGKGEQYF
TRBD2	TRBV29-1	many	TRBJ2-1	TGCAGCGCCTCGGGCGGGACTAGCGGGAGTAAGAATGAGCAGTTCTTC	CSASGGTSGSKNEQFF
TRBD1	TRBV20-1	NA	TRBJ2-7	TGCAGTGCTTCCCGGACAGGTCGAGATGATTCCGAGCAGTACTTC	CSASRTGRDDSEQYF
TRBD2	TRBV7-2	NA	TRBJ2-5	TGTGTCAGCAGCTCGGGACTAGCGGGAGAAGAGACCCAGTACTTC	CVSSSGLAGEETQYF
TRBD1	TRBV29-1	NA	TRBJ2-1	TGCAGCGTTGAGGGACAGGGCATTAGTGAGCAGTTCTTC	CSVEGQGISEQFF
NA	TRBV20-1	NA	TRBJ1-2	TGCAGTGCTAGAGACCTAGCTAACTATGGCTACACCTTC	CSARDLANYGYTF
NA	TRBV6-1	NA	TRBJ2-2	TGTGCCAGCAATATACAGCAAACCGGGGAGCTGTTTTTT	CASNIQQTGELFF
NA	TRBV5-1	once	TRBJ2-3	TGCGCCAGCAGCTTGGGGGGTGACCCGAAGACAGATACGCAGTATTTT	CASSLGGDPKTDTQYF
TRBD2	TRBV20-1	NA	TRBJ2-7	TGCAGTGCTAGCCCGGGACTAGCGGATTTTTCCGAGCAGTACTTC	CSASPGLADFSEQYF
NA	TRBV12-3/TRBV12-4	once	TRBJ2-3	TGTGCCAGCAGTAGGCCAAGCAGACCCAGCACAGATACGCAGTATTTT	CASSRPSRPSTDTQYF
TRBD2	TRBV6-5	NA	TRBJ2-7	TGTGCCAGCAGTTACCAAGGACTAGCGGGGGGATACGAGCAGTACTTC	CASSYQGLAGGYEQYF
NA	TRBV27	few	TRBJ2-6	TGTGCCAGCCTGGGGAGTTGGGCCAACGTCCTGACTTTC	CASLGSWANVLTF
TRBD2	TRBV29-1	few	TRBJ2-1	TGCAGCGTTGAAGGAGGGGAGGGCTCCTACAATGAGCAGTTCTTC	CSVEGGEGSYNEQFF
NA	TRBV5-5	NA	TRBJ2-7	TGTGCCAGCACCTTTATTCTAACGGGAGAGATCACCTACGAGCAGTACTTC	CASTFILTGEITYEQYF
TRBD1	TRBV11-2	few	TRBJ2-5	TGTGCCAGCAGCTTAGGGTCTGGGACAGAGCAAGAGACCCAGTACTTC	CASSLGSGTEQETQYF
NA	TRBV5-1	few	TRBJ1-2	TGCGCCAGCTCCTCGGGGCCCTATAACTATGGCTACACCTTC	CASSSGPYNYGYTF
TRBD2	TRBV5-1	NA	TRBJ2-5	TGCGCCAGCAGCACCGGACTAGCGGGAAGTGTTCGAGAGACCCAGTACTTC	CASSTGLAGSVRETQYF
NA	TRBV7-2	many	TRBJ2-6	TGTGCCAGCAGCTTAGGGCTGTCTGGGGCCAACGTCCTGACTTTC	CASSLGLSGANVLTF
NA	TRBV28	NA	TRBJ2-1	TGTGCCAGCGGGGATTTAGGGATGGGGTTCTTC	CASGDLGMGFF
NA	TRBV10-3	NA	TRBJ1-1	TGTGCCATCAGGATCCAGGGGATAAACACTGAAGCTTTCTTT	CAIRIQGINTEAFF
TRBD2	TRBV29-1	NA	TRBJ2-1	TGCAGCGTTGACCTAGCGGGAGCGGTTGAGCAGTTCTTC	CSVDLAGAVEQFF
NA	TRBV10-2	many	TRBJ2-5	TGCGCCAGCAGTGCAGATAGTGAGACCCAGTACTTC	CASSADSETQYF
NA	TRBV27	NA	TRBJ2-1	TGTGCCAGCAGTTCAAAGGGGGCGGGGTACAATGAGCAGTTCTTC	CASSSKGAGYNEQFF
TRBD1	TRBV5-1	NA	TRBJ2-7	TGCGCCAGCAGCTTACCCCCGGGACAGGGTTCCTACGAGCAGTACTTC	CASSLPPGQGSYEQYF
NA	TRBV12-3/TRBV12-4	NA	TRBJ2-5	TGTGCCAGCAGTTTCGGCGGGGTGCAAGAGACCCAGTACTTC	CASSFGGVQETQYF
NA	TRBV6-2/TRBV6-3	NA	TRBJ1-2	TGTGCCAGCTGGCGCCCGGCTCTAAAAATCTATGGCTACACCTTC	CASWRPALKIYGYTF
NA	TRBV5-1	NA	TRBJ2-1	TGCGCCAGCAGCTTGGCCGGGGCAGGGTCCCAAACTGAGCAGTTCTTC	CASSLAGAGSQTEQFF
TRBD1	TRBV15	NA	TRBJ2-5	TGTGCCACCAGCCCCCGGACAGGGGAAGGTCAAGAGACCCAGTACTTC	CATSPRTGEGQETQYF
NA	TRBV9	many	TRBJ2-3	TGTGCCAGCGACTCAGGGCTGGGTACGCAGTATTTT	CASDSGLGTQYF
TRBD2	TRBV13	NA	TRBJ2-1	TGTGCCAGCAGCCTGACTAGCGGGAGAGCCCTTACCTACAATGAGCAGTTCTTC	CASSLTSGRALTYNEQFF
TRBD1	TRBV20-1	few	TRBJ2-7	TGCAGTGCTAGAGTAGGACAGGGGTTCGGCGAGCAGTACTTC	CSARVGQGFGEQYF
NA	TRBV6-6	NA	TRBJ2-7	TGTGCCAGCGTGGGGGGCCACTACGAGCAGTACTTC	CASVGGHYEQYF
NA	TRBV4-2	NA	TRBJ2-1	TGTGCCAGCAGCCCCGTTAGGGGGTTGGATGAGCAGTTCTTC	CASSPVRGLDEQFF
TRBD2	TRBV7-3	few	TRBJ2-3	TGTGCCAGCAGCTCAAATACTAGCGGTCTTCCCTTGAGGACAGATACGCAGTATTTT	CASSSNTSGLPLRTDTQYF
TRBD2	TRBV7-3	NA	TRBJ2-3	TGTGCCAGCAGTTATACTAGCGGAAGCACAGATACGCAGTATTTT	CASSYTSGSTDTQYF
TRBD2	TRBV29-1	NA	TRBJ2-1	TGCAGCGCACAGAGGCGGGAGGAGGTTTACGAGCAGTTCTTC	CSAQRREEVYEQFF
NA	TRBV20-1	NA	TRBJ1-4	TGCAGTGCTAGAGGGGATGAAAGACTGTTTTTT	CSARGDERLFF
NA	TRBV5-4	NA	TRBJ2-1	TGTGCCAGCAGCTTGGCCGCTGGGGTCGGATCCTACAATGAGCAGTTCTTC	CASSLAAGVGSYNEQFF